This T cell receptor beta chain was captured in a study of blood T cell repertoires in COVID-19. About the research overall: COVID-19 samples from acute and convalescent phases originated in the United States, Italy and Spain.

Germline CDR1 reads SGHRS; CDR2 reads YFSETQ. The CDR3 is made up of 12 amino acids. The V gene lost 0 bases and the J gene lost 9 bases, with 9 bases spanning the gap. The method was immunoSEQ multiplex PCR; TCRdb's version includes in-frame clones alone and lacks a portion of them. Of hundreds of thousands of clones in the sample, over 80% were seen once. This clonotype was obtained from a woman aged 18-30 years with acute or convalescent COVID-19. The J gene is TRBJ2-5, the V gene TRBV5-1; D unresolved. The sequencing input was peripheral blood. The CDR3 DNA reads TGCGCCAGCAGCTTGGGCCAACTCCCCCAGTACTTC. Translation gives CASSLGQLPQYF.